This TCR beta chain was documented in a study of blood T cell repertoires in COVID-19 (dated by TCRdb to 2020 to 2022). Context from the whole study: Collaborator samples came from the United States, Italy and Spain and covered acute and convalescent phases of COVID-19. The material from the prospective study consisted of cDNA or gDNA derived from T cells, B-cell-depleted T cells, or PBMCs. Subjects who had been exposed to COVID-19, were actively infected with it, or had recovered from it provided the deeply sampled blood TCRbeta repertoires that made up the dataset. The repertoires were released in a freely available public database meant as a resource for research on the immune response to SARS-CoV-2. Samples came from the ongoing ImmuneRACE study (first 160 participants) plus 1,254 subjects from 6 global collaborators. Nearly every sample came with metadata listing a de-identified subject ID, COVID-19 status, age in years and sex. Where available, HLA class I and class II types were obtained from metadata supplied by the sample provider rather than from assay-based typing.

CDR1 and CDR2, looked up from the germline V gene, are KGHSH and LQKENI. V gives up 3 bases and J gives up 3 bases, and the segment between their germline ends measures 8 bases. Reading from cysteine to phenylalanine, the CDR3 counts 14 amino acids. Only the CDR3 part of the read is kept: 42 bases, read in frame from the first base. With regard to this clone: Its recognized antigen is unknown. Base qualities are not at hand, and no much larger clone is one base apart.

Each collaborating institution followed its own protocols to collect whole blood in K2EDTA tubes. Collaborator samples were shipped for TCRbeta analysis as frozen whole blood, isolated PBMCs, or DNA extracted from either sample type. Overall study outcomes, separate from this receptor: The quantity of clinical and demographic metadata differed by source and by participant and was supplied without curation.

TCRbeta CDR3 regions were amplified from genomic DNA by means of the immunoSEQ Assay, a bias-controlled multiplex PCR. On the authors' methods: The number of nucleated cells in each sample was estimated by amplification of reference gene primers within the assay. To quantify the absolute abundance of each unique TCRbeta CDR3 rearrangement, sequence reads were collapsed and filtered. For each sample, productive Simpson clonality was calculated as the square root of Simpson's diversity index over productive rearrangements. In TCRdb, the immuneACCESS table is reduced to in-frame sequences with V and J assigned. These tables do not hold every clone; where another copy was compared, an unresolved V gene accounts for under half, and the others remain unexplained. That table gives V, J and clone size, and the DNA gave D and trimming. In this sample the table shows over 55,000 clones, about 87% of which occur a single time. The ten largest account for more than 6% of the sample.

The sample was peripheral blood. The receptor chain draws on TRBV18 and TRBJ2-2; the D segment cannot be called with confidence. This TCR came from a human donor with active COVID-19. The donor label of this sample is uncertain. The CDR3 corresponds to CASSPYTDTGELFF. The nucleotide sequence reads TGTGCCAGCTCACCTTACACCGACACCGGGGAGCTGTTTTTT.